This T cell receptor (beta chain) was found in a study of cytomegalovirus exposure and HLA in healthy donors. Vbeta (60) and Jbeta (13) primers were used in the PCR. This table comes from immunoSEQ multiplex PCR, and its TCRdb copy is limited to in-frame clones, with some not included. The data contain more than 85,000 clones, under 85% of them singletons. The source material was PBMCs. This TCR came from a man in his forties in good health and CMV-seronegative.

CDR3 loop: CASSTGLAGGVRIYEQYF. The CDR3 DNA reads TGTGCCAGCAGTACAGGACTAGCGGGGGGTGTTCGAATTTACGAGCAGTACTTC. The chain carries TRBV27 and TRBJ2-7, with TRBD2 matching over 14 bases. This CDR3 has 18 residues. Germline V gives CDR1 MNHEY, CDR2 SMNVEV (reference sequence). V lost 5 bases and J lost 4; bases outside the gene matches: 13.